What follows are 22 T cell receptor beta chains derived from one specimen sequenced in a study of blood T cell repertoires in COVID-19. The table came from immunoSEQ multiplex PCR; TCRdb's copy has only in-frame clones and leaves some out. The sample has more than 100,000 clones, about 83% seen once. Source material: PBMCs or T cells enriched from blood (not recorded which). These receptors originate from a woman in her thirties who had recovered from COVID-19.

The CDR3 DNA reads as TGTGCCAGCAGTTACTCCTCGGGACAGGGTGGCAATGAGCAGTTCTTC. Amino acids: CASSYSSGQGGNEQFF. This chain joins TRBV6-5 and TRBJ2-1, with 9 bases identical to TRBD1. V shed 0 bases, J shed 6 bases, and the junction held 6 bases outside the gene matches. Germline lookup yields CDR1 MNHEY and CDR2 SVGAGI. The CDR3 length is 16 residues.

This chain links TRBV30 with TRBJ2-5, with TRBD2 identical over 12 bases. This CDR3 has 14 amino acids. With 1 base clipped from V and 5 bases from J, the junction kept 2 bases outside the gene matches. Looked up from germline, CDR1 is GTSNPN and CDR2 is SVGIG (reference sequence). CDR3 region: CAWSATSGGETQYF. DNA for the CDR3: TGTGCCTGGAGTGCGACTAGCGGGGGTGAGACCCAGTACTTC.

The V gene is TRBV25-1, the J gene TRBJ1-1, with D perhaps matching TRBD1 (6 bases). Trimming left V 6 bases short and J 5 bases short, with 19 bases between. The CDR3 is made up of 15 amino acids. Germline V gene sequence: CDR1 MGHDK, CDR2 SYGVNS. CDR3 in DNA: TGTGCCAGCAGCCCCAACCTGGGGGCGCGGACTGAAGCTTTCTTT. Its translation is CASSPNLGARTEAFF.

J is TRBJ2-3 and V is TRBV7-3, with 8 bases matching TRBD1. The CDR3 is 15 amino acids. Trimming removed 6 bases from V and 7 bases from J; junction bases left unmatched: 12. CDR1 is SGHTA and CDR2 is FQGTGA in the germline V gene. CDR3 sequence: CASSPGGQGIYTQYF. The CDR3 region has the DNA TGTGCCAGCAGTCCAGGGGGCCAGGGCATATATACGCAGTATTTT. The full variable domain, its missing parts supplied by reference TRBV7-3 and TRBJ2-3, is GAGVSQTPSNKVTEKGKYVELRCDPISGHTALYWYRQSLGQGPEFLIYFQGTGAADDSGLPNDRFFAVRPEGSVSTLKIQRTERGDSAVYLCASSPGGQGIYTQYFGPGTRLTVL.

The genes are TRBV27 and TRBJ2-4; 8 nucleotides agree with TRBD1. Germline lookup yields CDR1 MNHEY and CDR2 SMNVEV (reference sequence). The CDR3 has 16 residues. Trimming cost V 4 bases and J 0 bases; bases outside gene matches: 5. In DNA form, the CDR3 reads TGTGCCAGCAGTTCGACAGGGGTCCCAGCCAAAAACATTCAGTACTTC. It codes for CASSSTGVPAKNIQYF.

This clone has only one observation. The J gene is TRBJ2-5, the V gene TRBV30; 8 nucleotides line up with TRBD1. V lost 4 bases, J lost 5 bases, and 3 bases stayed unmatched. CDR3 length equals 12 residues. CDR1 GTSNPN and CDR2 SVGIG come from the germline V gene (reference sequence). This CDR3 is CAWNRGRETQYF. The CDR3 DNA reads as TGTGCCTGGAACAGGGGGAGGGAGACCCAGTACTTC.

The chain is built from TRBV5-4 and TRBJ2-3; possible D gene TRBD1, 6 bases. V was trimmed by 7 bases and J by 0 bases, leaving 21 bases between them. The length of the CDR3 is 17 residues. CDR1 and CDR2 (germline): SGHNT, YYREEE (reference sequence). The CDR3: CASGRTARHLSTDTQYF. The CDR3 coding sequence is TGTGCCAGCGGCAGGACAGCCCGACACCTTAGCACAGATACGCAGTATTTT.

This clone was seen just once. The chain combines TRBV7-2 with TRBJ1-1; D uncertain. Germline V CDR1 and CDR2: SGHTA, FQGNSA. V shed 1 base and J shed 6 bases, with 9 bases lying between them. This CDR3 has 13 residues. For the CDR3, the DNA is TGTGCCAGCAGCTTAGATGGTACGGCTGAAGCTTTCTTT. Translated: CASSLDGTAEAFF. Looking up the rest from reference TRBV7-2 and TRBJ1-1 gives the full variable domain: GAGVSQSPSNKVTEKGKDVELRCDPISGHTALYWYRQSLGQGLEFLIYFQGNSAPDKSGLPSDRFSAERTGGSVSTLTIQRTQQEDSAVYLCASSLDGTAEAFFGQGTRLTVV.

This clone has a handful of counts. Written as DNA, the CDR3 is TGTGCCAGCAGTGTCCGACGGGGGTATGGCAATCAGCCCCAGCATTTT. It specifies CASSVRRGYGNQPQHF. V gene TRBV6-4 combines with J gene TRBJ1-5, with a weak D call TRBD1 (5 bases). Between the trimmed V and J ends, which lost 4 bases and 2 bases, there was a span of 15 bases. Germline loops: CDR1 MRHNA, CDR2 SNTAGT. This CDR3 comprises 16 residues.

This clone was observed a handful of times. This chain joins TRBV7-3 and TRBJ1-1; perhaps TRBD1 as D (5 bases). The CDR3 totals 14 residues. The germline V gene encodes CDR1 SGHTA and CDR2 FQGTGA. V gave up 0 bases and J gave up 4 bases, with 9 bases separating them. The CDR3 loop is CASSLTGGVTEAFF. The CDR3 DNA sequence: TGTGCCAGCAGCTTAACTGGGGGGGTCACTGAAGCTTTCTTT. The whole variable domain, remainder taken from reference TRBV7-3 and TRBJ1-1, is GAGVSQTPSNKVTEKGKYVELRCDPISGHTALYWYRQSLGQGPEFLIYFQGTGAADDSGLPNDRFFAVRPEGSVSTLKIQRTERGDSAVYLCASSLTGGVTEAFFGQGTRLTVV.

The chain combines TRBV24-1 with TRBJ1-2, with 9 nucleotides matching TRBD1. Germline V lookup: CDR1 KGHDR, CDR2 SFDVKD. CDR3 length: 14 residues. The junction had 5 bases not matched to a gene; V was cut back by 3 bases and J by 7 bases. Here the CDR3 reads CATSDHGTGFGYTF. CDR3 nucleotides: TGTGCCACCAGTGATCACGGGACAGGGTTTGGCTACACCTTC.

V usage is TRBV6-2 or TRBV6-3 and J usage is TRBJ1-5, with TRBD1 identical over 7 bases. The CDR3 loop spans 17 amino acids. V dropped 2 bases and J dropped 0; count of bases not matched to a gene: 7. Germline CDR1 is MNHEY and CDR2 is SVGEGT. The CDR3 coding sequence is TGTGCCAGCAGTTACGCCGGGACAGCTTATAGCAATCAGCCCCAGCATTTT. Translating gives CASSYAGTAYSNQPQHF.

This clone was recorded only once. V and J are TRBV4-3 and TRBJ1-1, with 7 bases aligning to TRBD1. CDR1 is LGHNA, CDR2 YSLEER, per germline. Trimming at V came to 1 base and at J to 3 bases, leaving 5 bases not matched to a gene. The CDR3 runs to 15 residues. Here the CDR3 DNA reads TGCGCCAGCAGCCAAGGACAGGGTTTTGACACTGAAGCTTTCTTT. It codes for CASSQGQGFDTEAFF.

This CDR3 is CSVEAALGVGTEAFF. The CDR3 region has the DNA TGCAGCGTTGAGGCGGCCTTAGGGGTGGGCACTGAAGCTTTCTTT. This chain uses TRBV29-1 with TRBJ1-1, with a possible D match to TRBD1 (5 bases). This CDR3 region has 15 residues. V was clipped by 3 bases and J by 4 bases, with 18 bases between them. Germline-derived CDR1 and CDR2 are SQVTM and ANQGSEA.

The V call is TRBV19, the J call TRBJ2-5; D is perhaps TRBD1 (6 bases). From germline, CDR1 is LNHDA and CDR2 SQIVND (reference sequence). Trimming left V 6 bases short and J 2 bases short, with 16 bases between. The CDR3 is made up of 15 amino acids. The CDR3 sequence: CASSERQDPQETQYF. The DNA of the CDR3 is TGTGCCAGTAGCGAAAGACAGGACCCTCAAGAGACCCAGTACTTC.

V gene TRBV10-3 combines with J gene TRBJ1-1; D call uncertain. CDR3 length equals 13 residues. V lost 2 bases, J lost 3 bases, and 7 bases lay in between. The germline V gene encodes CDR1 ENHRY and CDR2 SYGVKD. The CDR3: CAISEEGDTEAFF. The CDR3 DNA sequence: TGTGCCATCAGTGAGGAGGGAGACACTGAAGCTTTCTTT.

The chain recombines TRBV19 with TRBJ1-2; TRBD1 matches 7 bases. V lost 5 bases and J lost 2; bases outside the gene matches: 8. This CDR3 is built from 15 residues. Germline CDR1 LNHDA, CDR2 SQIVND (reference sequence). For the CDR3, the DNA is TGTGCCAGTAGTGGAGGACAGGTTGTGAACTATGGCTACACCTTC. Its translation is CASSGGQVVNYGYTF.

The gene calls are TRBV27 and TRBJ2-1, with TRBD2 as a possible D gene (5 bases). The CDR3 covers 14 residues. CDR1 is MNHEY and CDR2 is SMNVEV in the germline V gene (reference sequence). Trimming pared 5 bases from V and 4 bases from J, leaving 12 bases between. Here the CDR3 DNA reads TGTGCCAGCAGTCTCGGAGGCCCATACAATGAGCAGTTCTTC. It specifies CASSLGGPYNEQFF.

The V call is TRBV18, the J call TRBJ1-1, with a tentative D call TRBD1 (5 bases). The CDR3 length is 20 residues. Germline V gene lookup returns CDR1 KGHSH and CDR2 LQKENI. The germline V and J ends were trimmed by 0 bases and 2 bases, with 25 bases remaining between them. CDR3 nucleotide sequence: TGTGCCAGCTCACCACCCGGAAGGGCCTTAATAAAGGGGCTTAACACTGAAGCTTTCTTT. It translates to CASSPPGRALIKGLNTEAFF. Combining the CDR3 with reference TRBV18 and TRBJ1-1 gives the whole variable domain NAGVMQNPRHLVRRRGQEARLRCSPMKGHSHVYWYRQLPEEGLKFMVYLQKENIIDESGMPKERFSAEFPKEGPSILRIQQVVRGDSAAYFCASSPPGRALIKGLNTEAFFGQGTRLTVV.

The CDR3 protein is CASSSGSGASGGLTTQYF. For the CDR3, the DNA is TGTGCCAGCAGCTCGGGGAGTGGAGCGAGTGGAGGGCTAACAACGCAGTATTTT. The rearrangement links TRBV11-2 to TRBJ2-3, with a tentative D call TRBD2 (6 bases). CDR3 length equals 18 residues. The V and J ends lost 4 bases and 9 bases respectively, with 29 bases between them. Germline assignment: CDR1 SGHAT and CDR2 FQNNGV.

This clone was observed a single time. The chain has TRBV6-5 and TRBJ2-1; D perhaps matches TRBD2 (5 bases). Trimming removed 5 bases at V and 9 bases at J, with 17 bases between. The germline V gene has CDR1 MNHEY and CDR2 SVGAGI. The CDR3 runs to 14 residues. The CDR3 spells CASSTLEPSGEQFF. CDR3 sequence (DNA): TGTGCCAGCAGTACCTTAGAACCGAGCGGTGAGCAGTTCTTC.

This clone was seen a single time. The rearrangement joins TRBV7-2 to TRBJ1-2, with D possibly being TRBD1 (6 bases). V lost 1 base and J lost 11, with 14 bases in between. CDR1 SGHTA and CDR2 FQGNSA come from the germline V gene. The CDR3 is made up of 13 amino acids. The CDR3 nucleotides are TGTGCCAGCAGCTTAGAAGGGGGTTTGGGATACACCTTC. This sequence encodes CASSLEGGLGYTF.